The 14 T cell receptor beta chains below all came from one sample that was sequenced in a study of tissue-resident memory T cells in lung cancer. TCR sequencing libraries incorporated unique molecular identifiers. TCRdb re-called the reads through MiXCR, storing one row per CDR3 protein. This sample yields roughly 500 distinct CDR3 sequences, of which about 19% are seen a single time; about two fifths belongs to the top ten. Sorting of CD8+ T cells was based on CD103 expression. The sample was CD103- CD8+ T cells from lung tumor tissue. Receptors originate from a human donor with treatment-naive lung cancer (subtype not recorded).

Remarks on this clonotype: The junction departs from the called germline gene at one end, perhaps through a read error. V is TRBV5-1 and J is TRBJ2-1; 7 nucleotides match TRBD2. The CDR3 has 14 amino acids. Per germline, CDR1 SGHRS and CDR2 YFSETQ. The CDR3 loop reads CASSGGGYYNDQFF. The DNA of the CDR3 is TGCGCCAGCAGCGGGGGGGGGTACTACAATGATCAGTTCTTC.

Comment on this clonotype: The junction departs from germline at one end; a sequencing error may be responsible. In DNA, the CDR3 is TGCAGCATTTATGGGCAGAGTACCTACGAGCAGTACTTT. This sequence encodes CSIYGQSTYEQYF. This chain connects TRBV29-1 to TRBJ2-7; D unresolved. CDR3 length: 13 residues. CDR1 is SQVTM and CDR2 is ANQGSEA in the germline V gene.

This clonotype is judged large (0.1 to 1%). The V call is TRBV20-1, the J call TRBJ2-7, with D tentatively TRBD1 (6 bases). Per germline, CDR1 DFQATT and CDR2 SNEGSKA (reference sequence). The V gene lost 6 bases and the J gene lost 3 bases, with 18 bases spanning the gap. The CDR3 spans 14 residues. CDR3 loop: CSARPLGQIYEQYF. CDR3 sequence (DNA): TGCAGTGCCCGTCCGTTGGGACAAATCTACGAGCAGTACTTC.

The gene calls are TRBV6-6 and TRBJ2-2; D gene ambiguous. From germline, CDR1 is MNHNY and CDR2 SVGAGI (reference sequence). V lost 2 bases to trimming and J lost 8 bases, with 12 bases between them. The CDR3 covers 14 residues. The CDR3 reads CASSYGEVRGELFF. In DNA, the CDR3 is TGTGCCAGCAGTTACGGCGAGGTTCGGGGGGAGCTGTTTTTT.

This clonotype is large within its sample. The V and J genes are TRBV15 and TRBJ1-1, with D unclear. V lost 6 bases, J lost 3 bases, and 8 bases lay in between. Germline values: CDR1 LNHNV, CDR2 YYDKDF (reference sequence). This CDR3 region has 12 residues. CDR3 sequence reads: CATSNGDTEAFF. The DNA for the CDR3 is TGTGCCACCAGTAACGGGGACACTGAAGCTTTCTTT.

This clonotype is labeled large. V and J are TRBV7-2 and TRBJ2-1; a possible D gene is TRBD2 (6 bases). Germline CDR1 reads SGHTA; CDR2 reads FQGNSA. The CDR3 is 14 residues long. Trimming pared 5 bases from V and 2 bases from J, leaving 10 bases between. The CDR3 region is CASSVRLAYNEQFF. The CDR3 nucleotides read TGTGCCAGCAGCGTTAGACTAGCCTACAATGAGCAGTTCTTC.

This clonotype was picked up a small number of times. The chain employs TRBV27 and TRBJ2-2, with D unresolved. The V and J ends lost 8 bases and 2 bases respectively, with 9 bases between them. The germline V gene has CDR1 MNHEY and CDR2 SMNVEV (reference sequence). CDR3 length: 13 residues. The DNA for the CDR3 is TGTGCCAGCTTTGGCAGAAACACCGGGGAGCTGTTTTTT. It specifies CASFGRNTGELFF.

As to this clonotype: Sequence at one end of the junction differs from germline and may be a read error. The CDR3 region has the DNA TGTGCCTGCAGGAGGACGGGAGGAGGCAATTCACCCCTCCACTTT. Translated: CACRRTGGGNSPLHF. This rearrangement joins TRBV25-1 to TRBJ1-6; D unclear. CDR1 and CDR2 (germline): MGHDK, SYGVNS. This CDR3 comprises 15 residues.

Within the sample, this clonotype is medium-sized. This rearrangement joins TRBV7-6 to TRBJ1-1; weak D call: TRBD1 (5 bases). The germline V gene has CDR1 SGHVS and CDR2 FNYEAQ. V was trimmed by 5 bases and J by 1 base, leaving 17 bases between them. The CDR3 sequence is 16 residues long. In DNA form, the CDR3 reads TGTGCCAGCAGCCCAGGCGGGGGACGGCAGAACACTGAAGCTTTCTTT. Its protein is CASSPGGGRQNTEAFF. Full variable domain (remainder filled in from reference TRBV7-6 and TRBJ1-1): GAGVSQSPRYKVTKRGQDVALRCDPISGHVSLYWYRQALGQGPEFLTYFNYEAQQDKSGLPNDRFSAERPEGSISTLTIQRTEQRDSAMYRCASSPGGGRQNTEAFFGQGTRLTVV.

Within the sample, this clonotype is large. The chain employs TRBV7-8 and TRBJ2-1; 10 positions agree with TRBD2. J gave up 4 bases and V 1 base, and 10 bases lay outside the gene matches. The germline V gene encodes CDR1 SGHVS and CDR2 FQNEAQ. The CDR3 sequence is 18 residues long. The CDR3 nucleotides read TGTGCCAGCAGCTTAGTAGGGGACGGGACTAGCGTTTACAATGAGCAGTTCTTC. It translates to CASSLVGDGTSVYNEQFF.

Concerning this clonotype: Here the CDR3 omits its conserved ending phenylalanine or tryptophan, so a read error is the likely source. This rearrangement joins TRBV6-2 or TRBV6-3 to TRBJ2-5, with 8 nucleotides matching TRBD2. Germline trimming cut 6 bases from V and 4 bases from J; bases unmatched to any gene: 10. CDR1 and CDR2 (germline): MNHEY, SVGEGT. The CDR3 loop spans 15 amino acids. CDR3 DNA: TGTGCCAGCAGCCCCCCCACTAGCGGCCGAGAGACCCAGTACTTA. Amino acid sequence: CASSPPTSGRETQYL.

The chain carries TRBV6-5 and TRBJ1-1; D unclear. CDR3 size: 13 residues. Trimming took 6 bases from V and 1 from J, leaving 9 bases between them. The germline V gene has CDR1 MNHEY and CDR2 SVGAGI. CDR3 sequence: CASRPPGNTEAFF. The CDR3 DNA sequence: TGTGCCAGCAGACCACCCGGGAACACTGAAGCTTTCTTT.

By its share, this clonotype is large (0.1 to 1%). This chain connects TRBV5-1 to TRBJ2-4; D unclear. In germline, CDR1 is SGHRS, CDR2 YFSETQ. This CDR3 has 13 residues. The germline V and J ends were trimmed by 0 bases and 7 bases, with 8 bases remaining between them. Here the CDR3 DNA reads TGCGCCAGCAGCTTGGATGTCGGGAACATTCAGTACTTC. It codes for CASSLDVGNIQYF.

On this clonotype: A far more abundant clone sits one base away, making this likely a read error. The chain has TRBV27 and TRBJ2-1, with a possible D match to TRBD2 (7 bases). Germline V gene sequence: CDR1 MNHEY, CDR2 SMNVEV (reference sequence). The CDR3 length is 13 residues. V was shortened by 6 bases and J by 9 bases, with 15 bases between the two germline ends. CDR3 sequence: CASSYGGGPEQFF. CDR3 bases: TGTGCCAGCAGCTACGGCGGGGGCCCTGAGCAGTTCTTC.